Each of the 23 T cell receptor beta chains below was sequenced from the same sample in a study of blood T cell repertoires in COVID-19. Sequencing was performed with immunoSEQ multiplex PCR; in TCRdb, only in-frame clones are kept and a portion is missing. The sample shows 100,000 or so clones, more than 80% of them seen only once. The sample taken for sequencing was peripheral blood. The receptors were gathered from a woman over 75 with acute or convalescent COVID-19.

The sample holds many counts of this clone. This chain joins TRBV7-6 and TRBJ2-3; 7 bases are shared with TRBD1. After removal of 0 bases from V and 4 bases from J, the junction contained 13 bases not matched to a gene. Germline V gives CDR1 SGHVS, CDR2 FNYEAQ. The CDR3 consists of 18 residues. CDR3 coding DNA: TGTGCCAGCAGCTTAGCGCCCTCCGGAAAGGGGGCCTCAGATACGCAGTATTTT. Translating gives CASSLAPSGKGASDTQYF.

The chain recombines TRBV19 with TRBJ2-6, with 8 bases aligning to TRBD1. CDR3 length: 17 amino acids. V shed 2 bases, J shed 1 base, and the junction held 4 bases outside the gene matches. Germline lookup yields CDR1 LNHDA and CDR2 SQIVND (reference sequence). The CDR3, as DNA: TGTGCCAGTAGTATAAGGACAGGGTGGTCTGGGGCCAACGTCCTGACTTTC. This gives the protein CASSIRTGWSGANVLTF.

The chain recombines TRBV7-9 with TRBJ2-7; 7 nucleotides match TRBD1. V lost 2 bases to trimming and J lost 2 bases; unmatched junction nucleotides: 6. The CDR3 sequence is 15 residues long. CDR1 SEHNR and CDR2 FQNEAQ come from the germline V gene (reference sequence). The CDR3, as DNA: TGTGCCAGCAGCTTAAAAGGGGGCCTAACCTACGAGCAGTACTTC. Protein product: CASSLKGGLTYEQYF.

The chain links TRBV7-2 to TRBJ2-2; 8 bases are shared with TRBD2. The CDR3 totals 17 residues. V shed 2 bases, J shed 5 bases, and the junction held 10 bases outside the gene matches. Germline V gene lookup returns CDR1 SGHTA and CDR2 FQGNSA. CDR3: CASSLQAGGLGTGELFF. For the CDR3, the DNA is TGTGCCAGCAGCTTACAGGCGGGGGGCCTGGGGACCGGGGAGCTGTTTTTT.

The rearrangement links TRBV7-6 to TRBJ1-1; D remains ambiguous. With 3 bases removed from V and 2 bases from J, the gap between germline ends came to 7 bases. The CDR3 is 13 amino acids. Per germline, CDR1 SGHVS and CDR2 FNYEAQ. CDR3 in DNA: TGTGCCAGCAGCTTTGACACAAACACTGAAGCTTTCTTT. It yields the protein CASSFDTNTEAFF.

V usage is TRBV7-9 and J usage is TRBJ2-5; no definite D call. The germline gives CDR1 SEHNR, CDR2 FQNEAQ (reference sequence). This CDR3 comprises 12 residues. V gave up 8 bases and J gave up 3 bases, with 10 bases separating them. CDR3 nucleotide sequence: TGTGCCAGCGACCGGGTCGAAGAGACCCAGTACTTC. Its protein is CASDRVEETQYF.

The CDR3 DNA is TGTGCCAGCAGCTTAGCTGATTTCGGTGAGCAGTACTTC. Encoded protein: CASSLADFGEQYF. V and J are TRBV7-9 and TRBJ2-7; D ambiguous. Trimming pared 0 bases from V and 7 bases from J, leaving 10 bases between. The CDR3 has 13 residues. Germline CDR1 reads SEHNR; CDR2 reads FQNEAQ (reference sequence).

V gene TRBV18 combines with J gene TRBJ2-3, with D tentatively TRBD1 (6 bases). Germline V gene sequence: CDR1 KGHSH, CDR2 LQKENI. This CDR3 comprises 15 residues. Trimming left V 3 bases short and J 2 bases short, with 12 bases between. The CDR3 protein is CASSPSGVPTDTQYF. CDR3 nucleotides: TGTGCCAGCTCACCCTCAGGGGTTCCCACAGATACGCAGTATTTT.

This chain joins TRBV9 and TRBJ2-7; TRBD1 agrees at 8 bases. V lost 4 bases and J lost 0; bases outside the gene matches: 6. This CDR3 is built from 15 residues. Germline V gene lookup returns CDR1 SGDLS and CDR2 YYNGEE. CDR3 sequence: CASSFGTGLSYEQYF. CDR3 in DNA: TGTGCCAGCAGCTTCGGGACAGGACTCTCCTACGAGCAGTACTTC.

For the CDR3, the DNA is TGTGCCAGCAGCCAGGGGACAGGGAGTTACGAGACCCAGTACTTC. It is translated as CASSQGTGSYETQYF. This chain links TRBV5-4 with TRBJ2-5, with 9 bases lining up with TRBD1. V was clipped by 4 bases and J by 5 bases; unmatched bases: 9. Germline CDR1 is SGHNT and CDR2 is YYREEE (reference sequence). This CDR3 region has 15 residues. Full variable domain (missing parts from reference TRBV5-4 and TRBJ2-5): ETGVTQSPTHLIKTRGQQVTLRCSSQSGHNTVSWYQQALGQGPQFIFQYYREEENGRGNFPPRFSGLQFPNYSSELNVNALELDDSALYLCASSQGTGSYETQYFGPGTRLLVL.

The chain carries TRBV4-1 and TRBJ2-7, with D hard to call. This CDR3 region has 15 residues. The ends were cut back, 0 bases at V and 3 bases at J, with 12 bases in the middle. Germline V lookup: CDR1 MGHRA, CDR2 YSYEKL. CDR3 nucleotides: TGCGCCAGCAGCCAAGAACCTTGGAGTTACTACGAGCAGTACTTC. It codes for CASSQEPWSYYEQYF.

The chain links TRBV6-2 or TRBV6-3 to TRBJ2-3; D may be TRBD2 (6 bases). Germline V lookup: CDR1 MNHEY, CDR2 SVGEGT. This CDR3 comprises 15 residues. V lost 5 bases to trimming and J lost 0 bases, with 12 bases between them. CDR3 loop: CASSPLASSTDTQYF. As DNA, the CDR3 is TGTGCCAGCAGTCCGCTAGCGTCTAGCACAGATACGCAGTATTTT.

The chain joins TRBV6-5 to TRBJ2-7, with TRBD1 identical over 8 bases. The CDR3 runs 14 residues. The trim removed 5 bases at V and 0 bases at J, leaving 3 bases unmatched. The germline gives CDR1 MNHEY, CDR2 SVGAGI. CDR3 loop: CASSRTGGSYEQYF. Written as DNA, the CDR3 is TGTGCCAGCAGTCGTACAGGGGGCTCCTACGAGCAGTACTTC.

The chain combines TRBV24-1 with TRBJ2-2; TRBD1 matches 7 bases. Germline loops: CDR1 KGHDR, CDR2 SFDVKD. The CDR3 contains 18 residues. V trimming: 4 bases; J trimming: 1 base; junction bases outside the gene matches: 11. CDR3 protein: CATSDRGQKYRNTGELFF. In DNA form, the CDR3 reads TGTGCCACCAGTGACCGGGGACAGAAATATAGGAACACCGGGGAGCTGTTTTTT.

The CDR3 loop reads CASRGQGPRQFF. CDR3 nucleotides: TGTGCCAGCAGGGGACAGGGACCTCGGCAGTTCTTC. The chain is built from TRBV2 and TRBJ2-1; 9 nucleotides line up with TRBD1. With 6 bases clipped from V and 12 bases from J, the junction kept 6 bases outside the gene matches. Germline V gene sequence: CDR1 SNHLY, CDR2 FYNNEI. The CDR3 spans 12 residues.

The chain combines TRBV20-1 with TRBJ1-5; 7 bases line up with TRBD1. CDR1 DFQATT and CDR2 SNEGSKA come from the germline V gene (reference sequence). The CDR3 is 14 amino acids. V lost 3 bases and J lost 3; bases outside the gene matches: 5. CDR3 coding DNA: TGCAGTGCTAGTCCGACAGGGCCCAATCAGCCCCAGCATTTT. This codes for CSASPTGPNQPQHF.

DNA for the CDR3: TGCGCCAGCAGTAAGGAGGCGAACACTGAAGCTTTCTTT. Translated, it gives CASSKEANTEAFF. The chain recombines TRBV5-1 with TRBJ1-1, with no clear D. V lost 5 bases to trimming and J lost 1 base, with 9 bases between them. The CDR3 totals 13 residues. The germline CDR1 and CDR2 sequences are SGHRS and YFSETQ.

The genes are TRBV5-4 and TRBJ1-5; possibly TRBD1 for D (5 bases). This CDR3 comprises 13 residues. V was trimmed by 4 bases and J by 7 bases, leaving 12 bases between them. Germline V gene data show CDR1 as SGHNT and CDR2 as YYREEE (reference sequence). The CDR3 is CASSPTVGQPQHF. The CDR3 DNA is TGTGCCAGCAGCCCGACAGTAGGCCAGCCCCAGCATTTT. Combining the CDR3 with reference TRBV5-4 and TRBJ1-5 gives the whole variable domain ETGVTQSPTHLIKTRGQQVTLRCSSQSGHNTVSWYQQALGQGPQFIFQYYREEENGRGNFPPRFSGLQFPNYSSELNVNALELDDSALYLCASSPTVGQPQHFGDGTRLSIL.

The chain is built from TRBV10-3 and TRBJ1-2; D perhaps matches TRBD1 (5 bases). V lost 3 bases and J lost 4, with 12 bases in between. Germline CDR1 reads ENHRY; CDR2 reads SYGVKD. This CDR3 comprises 14 residues. The CDR3 DNA follows: TGTGCCATCAGTGAACCGGGGGTGCGCTATGGCTACACCTTC. This encodes CAISEPGVRYGYTF.

This chain joins TRBV4-3 and TRBJ1-1, with D hard to call. The CDR3 covers 14 residues. Deletions cut 3 bases from V and 2 bases from J, with 10 bases between. Germline CDR1 and CDR2: LGHNA and YSLEER. CDR3 sequence reads: CASSQRLANTEAFF. CDR3 bases: TGCGCCAGCAGCCAGCGGCTGGCCAACACTGAAGCTTTCTTT.

The CDR3 loop reads CASTEQTGSNQPQHF. CDR3 in DNA: TGTGCCAGTACCGAACAGACAGGATCCAATCAGCCCCAGCATTTT. The rearrangement uses TRBV19 and TRBJ1-5; D is possibly TRBD1 (6 bases). V gave up 7 bases and J gave up 3 bases, with 16 bases separating them. Germline lookup yields CDR1 LNHDA and CDR2 SQIVND (reference sequence). The CDR3 is made up of 15 amino acids.

V gene TRBV7-2 combines with J gene TRBJ2-1; 12 bases fit TRBD2. With V trimmed by 5 bases and J by 9 bases, 5 bases remained unmatched. The CDR3 sequence is 14 residues long. Looked up from germline, CDR1 is SGHTA and CDR2 is FQGNSA. The DNA for the CDR3 is TGTGCCAGCAGCCAGACTAGCGGGGGTTTTGAGCAGTTCTTC. It is translated as CASSQTSGGFEQFF.

V is TRBV7-8 and J is TRBJ2-2; 11 bases are shared with TRBD2. Germline V gene sequence: CDR1 SGHVS, CDR2 FQNEAQ. V lost 8 bases to trimming and J lost 7 bases; unmatched junction nucleotides: 9. The CDR3 is made up of 15 amino acids. The chain's CDR3 is CASQASGGSGGELFF. CDR3 coding DNA: TGTGCCAGCCAGGCTAGCGGGGGGTCGGGCGGGGAGCTGTTTTTT. Complete variable domain (other parts from reference TRBV7-8 and TRBJ2-2): GAGVSQSPRYKVAKRGQDVALRCDPISGHVSLFWYQQALGQGPEFLTYFQNEAQLDKSGLPSDRFFAERPEGSVSTLKIQRTQQEDSAVYLCASQASGGSGGELFFGEGSRLTVL.